This T cell receptor (beta chain) was recovered during a study of response to subunit inactivated influenza vaccine. Germline assignment: CDR1 SEHNR and CDR2 FQNEAQ (reference sequence). V shed 5 bases, J shed 3 bases, and the junction held 3 bases outside the gene matches. CDR3 length: 15 residues. TCRdb passed the RT-PCR reads through MiXCR, listing each CDR3 protein once. Counted here are roughly 630,000 distinct CDR3 sequences, approximately 14% occurring once; the ten biggest clones make up about 7.6%. This clonotype has just a few counts. The sequenced sample was PBMCs from blood, obtained 14 to 15 days before vaccination. This sequence originates from a man aged 50 or older who received an inactivated influenza vaccine. The chain uses TRBV7-9 and TRBJ2-3, with 12 bases fitting TRBD2. CDR3: CASSASGGATDTQYF. The DNA for the CDR3 is TGTGCCAGCAGCGCTAGCGGGGGGGCAACAGATACGCAGTATTTT.